This TCR beta chain was sequenced in a study of identical twins (dated by TCRdb to about 2016). Background for the entire study: The study deep-sequenced TCR alpha and beta repertoires from monozygotic twins, unrelated adults of various ages and cord blood to test whether fetal clonotypes persist. Replicate twin experiments were performed at different times using different library preparation protocols to rule out contamination. Broader findings and caveats from the paper: In beta out-of-frame sequences, excess twin sharing was weaker, because having fewer shared sequences lowered the signal-to-noise ratio. Abundant cord blood beta clonotypes had fewer insertions, young adult naive repertoires showed a similar but weaker trend, and memory repertoires showed no such trend. Out-of-frame TCR alpha sharing in monozygotic twins was systematically underestimated by recombination models, whereas sharing between unrelated individuals was in agreement with the recombination models. Because the same donors could not be followed over many years, the conclusions depended on cross-sectional statistical analysis. Compared with coincidental sharing between unrelated individuals, out-of-frame TCR alpha sequences shared between twins had an excess of sequences with low generation probability. Invariant T cells such as MAIT and iNKT could partly confound zero-insertion analyses, though diverse VJ usage argued against this for most clonotypes.

To note about this clonotype: Its antigen specificity is not known. No per-base quality is available; no much larger clone lies one base away.

Library method: 5' RACE. Sequencing used an Illumina HiSeq 2000. Template switching added a universal primer binding site, and the final cDNA carried a unique molecular identifier that allowed TCR cDNA molecules to be counted accurately. First-strand cDNA for TCR alpha and beta chains was synthesized from specific primers in the conserved constant-segment region. To control for contamination, each cDNA library was double barcoded with a SMART-Mk sample barcode plus Illumina barcodes. TruSeq adapter sequences along with Illumina sample barcodes were introduced in two successive PCR steps. The TCR alpha and beta cDNA libraries were sequenced on the Illumina HiSeq platform using custom primers. The paper's processing steps were these. MiGEC processed the raw reads to extract unique molecular identifiers, while MiXCR was used to determine the CDR3 positions. Recombination models were inferred per individual with the repgenHMM and IGoR tools using an EM algorithm. The analysis of shared clonotypes was done with the tcR package in R, with sharing normalized by the product of cloneset sizes. To study raw recombination free of thymic and clonal selection effects, out-of-frame nonproductive sequences were analyzed. TCRdb redid the processing of the public reads, applying fastp at Q25 and MiXCR, and retained in-frame beta chains. One record per CDR3 amino acid sequence lists the most common genes and DNA. These V and J calls rely on TCRdb rather than the paper's analysis. In this sample the table shows 310,000 or so distinct CDR3 sequences, nearly 9.5% of which occur a single time. Clones ranked in the top ten supply about 7.1% of the sample.

Only healthy Caucasian donors were included. The twin cohort comprised three pairs of female monozygotic twins, all aged roughly 18 to 29 years. Positive isolation kits from Invitrogen were used to isolate the CD4+ and CD8+ T cell populations. The CDR3 goes from the cysteine to the phenylalanine over 12 residues. The DNA shown is the 36-base CDR3, in frame from base 1. V is pared back by 7 bases and J by 1 base, with 10 bases lying between the germline termini. The CDR1 and CDR2 encoded by the germline V gene are SQVTM and ANQGSEA. These same records also appear under a second study, on yellow fever vaccine responses in identical twins. As that second study puts it: According to the authors, in identical twins the way T cells responded to vaccination appeared partly convergent and partly personalized. Focusing on identical twins, the study followed the T cell clones that responded to the vaccine, and did so with precision.

The specimen sequenced was CD8+ T cells sorted from blood. The receptor's source is a woman aged 18-30 years in good health. This chain is built from TRBV29-1 and TRBJ1-1; perhaps TRBD1 is the D gene, with 5 bases matching. The CDR3 protein is CSARTQNTEAFF. The bases read TGCAGCGCCAGGACACAGAACACTGAAGCTTTCTTT.